These T cell receptor beta chains were read from a single sample in a study of graft-versus-host responses after intestinal transplantation. These receptors have no identified antigens. Here immunoSEQ multiplex PCR was the method, and the copy in TCRdb shows in-frame clones only, minus some. This table holds about 110,000 clones, 87% found once. Specimen: unstimulated CD4+ T cells sorted from spleen or lymph node cells, collected before transplant. The receptors were gathered from a human donor who was the organ donor for an intestinal transplant. Both conserved end residues are part of each CDR3. D genes are given only for firm matches. The size field is filled for only some rows; it gives once, few, many or a size class.

V,D,J,size,CDR3,DNA
TRBV27,TRBD2,TRBJ2-1,-,CASSLAGGPYNEQFF,TGTGCCAGCAGTTTAGCGGGAGGACCCTACAATGAGCAGTTCTTC
TRBV19,-,TRBJ1-2,-,CASSTYGEANYGYTF,TGTGCCAGTAGTACTTACGGAGAGGCTAACTATGGCTACACCTTC
TRBV6-1,TRBD2,TRBJ2-4,-,CASSELAGGIQYF,TGTGCCAGCAGTGAACTAGCGGGGGGCATTCAGTACTTC
TRBV7-9,-,TRBJ2-5,-,CASSLDIRDQETQYF,TGTGCCAGCAGCTTAGATATAAGGGACCAAGAGACCCAGTACTTC
TRBV5-1,TRBD2,TRBJ2-5,-,CASSPAGGWETQYF,TGCGCCAGCAGCCCGGCGGGGGGATGGGAGACCCAGTACTTC
TRBV2,TRBD1,TRBJ1-2,-,CASRSGTGVRGYTF,TGTGCCAGCAGGTCCGGGACAGGGGTACGGGGCTACACCTTC
TRBV4-1,-,TRBJ2-2,once,CASSQADRLNTGELFF,TGCGCCAGCAGCCAAGCTGACAGACTTAACACCGGGGAGCTGTTTTTT
TRBV5-1,TRBD2,TRBJ2-2,-,CASSEGLAGFTGELFF,TGCGCCAGCAGCGAGGGACTAGCGGGATTTACCGGGGAGCTGTTTTTT
TRBV6-1,-,TRBJ1-4,-,CASSELRGRGEKLFF,TGTGCCAGCAGTGAACTGCGGGGAAGGGGTGAAAAACTGTTTTTT
TRBV5-6,-,TRBJ2-1,-,CASSLFSEQFF,TGTGCCAGCAGCTTGTTTAGTGAGCAGTTCTTC
TRBV27,-,TRBJ2-1,-,CASSFEALARERFF,TGTGCCAGCAGTTTCGAGGCCCTTGCGCGTGAGCGGTTCTTC
TRBV30,TRBD2,TRBJ2-7,-,CAWSLGLAVRRAYEQYF,TGTGCCTGGAGTTTGGGACTAGCGGTTAGGAGGGCCTACGAGCAGTACTTC
TRBV5-6,TRBD2,TRBJ2-7,-,CASTLAGASSYEQYF,TGTGCCAGCACCTTAGCGGGGGCCAGCTCCTACGAGCAGTACTTC
TRBV7-9,-,TRBJ1-1,-,CASSRAGATNTEAFF,TGTGCCAGCAGCCGCGCAGGGGCAACGAACACTGAAGCTTTCTTT
TRBV6-1,-,TRBJ1-5,-,CASRSSRGAVQPQHF,TGTGCCAGCAGGTCTTCGAGGGGGGCGGTTCAGCCCCAGCATTTT
TRBV19,-,TRBJ2-3,-,CASSISHGEADTQYF,TGTGCCAGTAGTATAAGCCACGGGGAGGCAGATACGCAGTATTTT
TRBV19,-,TRBJ1-1,few,CASRTVTRTLEAFF,TGTGCCAGTAGAACAGTTACCCGAACACTGGAAGCTTTCTTT
TRBV29-1,TRBD2,TRBJ2-5,-,CSVAPGRAIKETQYF,TGCAGCGTGGCCCCCGGGAGGGCCATTAAAGAGACCCAGTACTTC
TRBV5-4,TRBD1,TRBJ1-1,few,CASSLNPGQGNTEAFF,TGTGCCAGCAGCTTGAACCCGGGACAGGGGAACACTGAAGCTTTCTTT
TRBV5-1,TRBD1,TRBJ2-3,-,CASSSGTGYLGTDTQYF,TGCGCCAGCAGCTCTGGGACAGGGTACCTCGGCACAGATACGCAGTATTTT
TRBV6-1,-,TRBJ2-7,-,CAITGRPSSYEQYF,TGTGCCATCACCGGGCGCCCCAGCTCCTACGAGCAGTACTTC
TRBV18,-,TRBJ1-2,-,CASSRGALPDGYTF,TGTGCCAGCTCACGGGGGGCCCTGCCGGATGGCTACACCTTC
TRBV28,-,TRBJ2-3,-,CASSTSSEASDTQYF,TGTGCCAGCAGTACCTCATCGGAGGCTTCGGATACGCAGTATTTT